This T cell receptor beta chain was sequenced in a study of blood T cell repertoires in COVID-19. About the study: Both acute and convalescent COVID-19 samples were obtained from the United States, Italy and Spain. The analysed material was cDNA or gDNA that came from T cells, B-cell-depleted T cells, or PBMCs.

Per the original methods: It was from reference gene primer amplification that nucleated cell counts were estimated. Data came from immunoSEQ multiplex PCR; TCRdb stores just in-frame clones and leaves some out. The DNA gave D and trimming, while V, J and clone size come from that table. The sample has roughly 330,000 clones, roughly 88% seen once. Losses at the gene ends were 3 bases for V and 0 bases for J; bases not matched to a gene: 10. This CDR3 contains 17 residues. Germline V lookup: CDR1 SGHRS, CDR2 YFSETQ. The specimen sequenced was peripheral blood. The rearrangement uses TRBV5-1 and TRBJ2-7; 9 nucleotides agree with TRBD1. This receptor was identified in a woman aged 45 to 65 with active or convalescent COVID-19. The CDR3 DNA reads TGCGCCAGCAGCTCACCAGACAGGGGGGCTACCTCCTACGAGCAGTACTTC. Translation: CASSSPDRGATSYEQYF.